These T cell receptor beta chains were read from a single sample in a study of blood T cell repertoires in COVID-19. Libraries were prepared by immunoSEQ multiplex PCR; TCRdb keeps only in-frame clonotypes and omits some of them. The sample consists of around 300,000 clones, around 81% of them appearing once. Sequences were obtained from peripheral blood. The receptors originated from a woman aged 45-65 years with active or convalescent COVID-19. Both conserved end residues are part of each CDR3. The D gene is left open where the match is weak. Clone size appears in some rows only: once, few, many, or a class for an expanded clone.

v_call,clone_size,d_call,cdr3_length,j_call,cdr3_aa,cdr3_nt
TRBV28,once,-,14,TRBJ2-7,CASSARDTSYEQYF,TGTGCCAGCAGTGCCCGGGACACCTCCTACGAGCAGTACTTC
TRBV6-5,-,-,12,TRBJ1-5,CASKGGGQPQHF,TGTGCCAGCAAAGGGGGAGGGCAGCCCCAGCATTTT
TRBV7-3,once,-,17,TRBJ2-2,CASSLGRRGSNTGELFF,TGTGCCAGCAGCTTGGGCCGACGGGGTTCGAACACCGGGGAGCTGTTTTTT
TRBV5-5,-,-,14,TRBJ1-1,CASSLWDKMALAFF,TGTGCCAGCAGCCTATGGGACAAGATGGCCCTAGCTTTCTTT
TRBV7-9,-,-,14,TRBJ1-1,CASSLEWGTGTVFF,-
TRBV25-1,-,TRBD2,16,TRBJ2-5,CASSELISGRSETQYF,TGTGCCAGCAGTGAATTGATCAGCGGGAGATCGGAGACCCAGTACTTC
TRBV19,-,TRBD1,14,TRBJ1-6,CASSITGVPSPLHF,TGTGCCAGTAGTATAACAGGGGTCCCTTCACCCCTCCACTTT
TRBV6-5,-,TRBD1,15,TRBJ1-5,CASSPWGQGYQPQHF,TGTGCCAGCAGTCCCTGGGGACAGGGGTATCAGCCCCAGCATTTT
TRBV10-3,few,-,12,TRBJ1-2,CAISGSSGGYTF,TGTGCCATCAGCGGGAGTTCCGGTGGCTACACCTTC
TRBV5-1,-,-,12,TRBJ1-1,CASSLGAGEAFF,TGCGCCAGCAGCCTGGGGGCCGGTGAAGCTTTCTTT
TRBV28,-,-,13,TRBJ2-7,CASSLEEKYEQYF,TGTGCCAGCAGTTTGGAGGAGAAGTACGAGCAGTACTTC
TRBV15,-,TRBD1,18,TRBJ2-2,CATSRDVADRGGTGELFF,TGTGCCACCAGCAGAGATGTGGCGGACAGGGGGGGGACCGGGGAGCTGTTTTTT
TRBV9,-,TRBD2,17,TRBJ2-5,CASSVEGLAGGKETQYF,TGTGCCAGCAGCGTAGAGGGACTAGCGGGAGGGAAAGAGACCCAGTACTTC
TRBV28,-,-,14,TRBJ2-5,CASSLSRALETQYF,TGTGCCAGCAGTTTATCGAGGGCTTTGGAGACCCAGTACTTC
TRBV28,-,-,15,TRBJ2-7,CASSLTEGRHWEQYF,TGTGCCAGCAGCCTCACGGAGGGCAGGCATTGGGAGCAGTACTTC
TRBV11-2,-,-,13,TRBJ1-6,CASSHYTNSPLHF,TGTGCCAGCAGCCACTATACTAATTCACCCCTCCACTTT
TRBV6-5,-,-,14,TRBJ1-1,CASSFVGGRTEAFF,TGTGCCAGCAGTTTCGTAGGGGGTAGGACTGAAGCTTTCTTT
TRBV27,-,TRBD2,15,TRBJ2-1,CASSATSGVVNEQFF,TGTGCCAGCAGTGCCACTAGCGGGGTGGTCAATGAGCAGTTCTTC
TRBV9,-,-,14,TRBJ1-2,CASSVGWEGGGYTF,TGTGCCAGCAGCGTAGGATGGGAGGGGGGTGGCTACACCTTC
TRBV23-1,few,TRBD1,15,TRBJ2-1,CASSHPGQGIHEQFF,TGCGCCAGCAGTCACCCGGGACAGGGAATCCATGAGCAGTTCTTC
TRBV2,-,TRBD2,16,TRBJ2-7,CASSTVSGTSPYEQYF,TGTGCCAGCAGTACAGTTAGCGGGACATCTCCCTACGAGCAGTACTTC
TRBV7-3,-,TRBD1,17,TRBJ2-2,CASSFLGGQGNTGELFF,TGTGCCAGCAGCTTCCTGGGTGGACAGGGGAACACCGGGGAGCTGTTTTTT
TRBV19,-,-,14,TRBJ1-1,CASSPQGRNTEAFF,TGTGCCAGTAGTCCCCAGGGAAGGAACACTGAAGCTTTCTTT
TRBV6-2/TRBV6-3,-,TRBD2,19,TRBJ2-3,CASSPVRPNRLAGSDTQYF,TGTGCCAGCAGTCCCGTCCGACCGAACCGACTAGCGGGATCAGATACGCAGTATTTT
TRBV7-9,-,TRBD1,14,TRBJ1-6,CASNRGDRGAPLHF,TGTGCCAGCAACCGAGGGGACAGAGGGGCACCCCTCCACTTT
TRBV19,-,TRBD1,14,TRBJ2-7,CASSAAGGGYEQYF,TGTGCCAGTAGTGCAGCAGGGGGTGGCTACGAGCAGTACTTC
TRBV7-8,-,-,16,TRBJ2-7,CASSLALATSSYEQYF,TGTGCCAGCAGCTTAGCGCTTGCGACAAGCTCCTACGAGCAGTACTTC
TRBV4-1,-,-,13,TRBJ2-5,CASSFQDQETQYF,TGCGCCAGCAGCTTTCAGGACCAAGAGACCCAGTACTTC